The 16 T cell receptor beta chains below all came from one sample that was sequenced in a study of blood T cell repertoires in COVID-19. Libraries were prepared by immunoSEQ multiplex PCR; TCRdb keeps only in-frame clonotypes and omits some of them. The sample records about 300,000 clones, roughly 82% being singletons. The sequencing input was peripheral blood. These receptors originate from a woman aged 45-65 years with acute or convalescent COVID-19.

The chain is built from TRBV5-1 and TRBJ2-5; TRBD2 agrees at 14 bases. The CDR3 loop spans 16 amino acids. The trim removed 5 bases at V and 1 base at J, leaving 4 bases unmatched. CDR1 and CDR2 (germline): SGHRS, YFSETQ. CDR3 in DNA: TGCGCCAGCAGACCCGGGACTAGCGGGAGCCAAGAGACCCAGTACTTC. This sequence encodes CASRPGTSGSQETQYF.

The chain couples TRBV19 to TRBJ2-7, with 7 nucleotides matching TRBD1. V gave up 6 bases and J gave up 2 bases; unmatched junction bases: 4. There are 13 residues in the CDR3. Germline V gives CDR1 LNHDA, CDR2 SQIVND (reference sequence). In DNA form, the CDR3 reads TGTGCCAGTAGGAAGGGACAGACCTACGAGCAGTACTTC. It is translated as CASRKGQTYEQYF.

The chain employs TRBV29-1 and TRBJ1-1, with a tentative D call TRBD1 (5 bases). The CDR3 extends over 14 amino acids. Germline assignment: CDR1 SQVTM and CDR2 ANQGSEA. V was shortened by 4 bases and J by 0 bases, with 12 bases between the two germline ends. The CDR3 is CSVVRQIMNTEAFF. In nucleotides, the CDR3 is TGCAGCGTTGTGCGACAGATCATGAACACTGAAGCTTTCTTT. The full variable domain, rest sourced from reference TRBV29-1 and TRBJ1-1, is SAVISQKPSRDICQRGTSLTIQCQVDSQVTMMFWYRQQPGQSLTLIATANQGSEATYESGFVIDKFPISRPNLTFSTLTVSNMSPEDSSIYLCSVVRQIMNTEAFFGQGTRLTVV.

The rearrangement uses TRBV6-2 or TRBV6-3 and TRBJ1-2, with TRBD1 matching over 8 bases. Germline CDR1 and CDR2: MNHEY and SVGEGT. This CDR3 contains 16 residues. With V trimmed by 6 bases and J by 1 base, 10 bases remained unmatched. The CDR3 nucleotides read TGTGCCAGCAGCACCCGGACAGGGACGATTAACTATGGCTACACCTTC. This translates into CASSTRTGTINYGYTF.

This chain joins TRBV6-1 and TRBJ1-6; D is uncertain. V was pared by 1 base and J by 8 bases, with 12 bases between. CDR1 MNHNS and CDR2 SASEGT come from the germline V gene. The CDR3 is 15 amino acids. CDR3 nucleotide sequence: TGTGCCAGCAGTGAAGAAGAGGGATCGGATTCACCCCTCCACTTT. Its protein is CASSEEEGSDSPLHF.

The chain combines TRBV2 with TRBJ2-5; no reliable D call. Trimming shortened V by 8 bases and J by 3 bases, and 4 bases separated the two germline ends. Germline CDR1 reads SNHLY; CDR2 reads FYNNEI. The CDR3 loop spans 10 amino acids. The CDR3 reads CASGKETQYF. CDR3 DNA sequence: TGTGCCAGCGGCAAAGAGACCCAGTACTTC.

The genes are TRBV7-2 and TRBJ2-1, with D perhaps matching TRBD1 (5 bases). CDR3 length: 14 residues. The ends were cut back, 3 bases at V and 4 bases at J, with 10 bases in the middle. CDR1 is SGHTA, CDR2 FQGNSA, per germline. The CDR3 DNA follows: TGTGCCAGCAGCTTTTCACAGGAGTACAATGAGCAGTTCTTC. It translates to CASSFSQEYNEQFF.

This clone is a singleton in its sample. The gene calls are TRBV29-1 and TRBJ2-7; D possibly corresponds to TRBD2 (6 bases). The V and J ends lost 7 bases and 5 bases respectively, with 24 bases between them. The CDR3 length is 15 residues. Germline lookup yields CDR1 SQVTM and CDR2 ANQGSEA. CDR3 amino acids: CSASSPASVRNEQYF. In DNA form, the CDR3 reads TGCAGCGCAAGTTCGCCGGCTAGCGTTAGGAACGAGCAGTACTTC.

About this clone itself: Its ends do not fully match the called genes, so a read error is possible. The rearrangement joins TRBV28 to TRBJ2-4, with D tentatively TRBD1 (6 bases). Germline-derived CDR1 and CDR2 are MDHEN and SYDVKM. The length of the CDR3 is 12 residues. In nucleotides, the CDR3 is TGTGCCAGCAGTTTCAGTCAGGGACATAGCCTATTC. Protein product: CASSFSQGHSLF.

The chain joins TRBV7-8 to TRBJ2-2, with 9 bases aligning to TRBD2. V trimming: 1 base; J trimming: 2 bases; junction bases outside the gene matches: 5. CDR1 is SGHVS, CDR2 FQNEAQ, per germline. This CDR3 region has 17 residues. The CDR3: CASSLVASGDNTGELFF. Written as DNA, the CDR3 is TGTGCCAGCAGCTTAGTGGCTAGCGGGGACAACACCGGGGAGCTGTTTTTT.

The V call is TRBV6-4, the J call TRBJ1-2; D is unclear. From germline, CDR1 is MRHNA and CDR2 SNTAGT. The CDR3 is 16 residues long. Trimming pared 2 bases from V and 2 bases from J, leaving 15 bases between. The CDR3 spells CASSDTWGGGNYGYTF. CDR3 coding DNA: TGTGCCAGCAGTGACACCTGGGGAGGAGGCAACTATGGCTACACCTTC.

The rearrangement joins TRBV7-2 to TRBJ1-4; TRBD1 matches at 7 bases. Germline-derived CDR1 and CDR2 are SGHTA and FQGNSA. V lost 6 bases to trimming and J lost 6 bases; unmatched junction nucleotides: 4. The CDR3 is 13 amino acids. The CDR3 DNA sequence: TGTGCCAGCAGGACCAGGGGGGATGAAAAACTGTTTTTT. Protein sequence: CASRTRGDEKLFF.

The chain has TRBV7-9 and TRBJ2-5; perhaps TRBD1 as D (6 bases). Trimming shortened V by 7 bases and J by 3 bases, and 12 bases separated the two germline ends. The CDR3 sequence is 13 residues long. The germline CDR1 and CDR2 sequences are SEHNR and FQNEAQ (reference sequence). CDR3 amino acids: CASMGYREETQYF. The CDR3 bases are TGTGCCAGCATGGGCTACAGGGAAGAGACCCAGTACTTC.

The chain combines TRBV19 with TRBJ2-3, with D maybe TRBD2 (7 bases). Germline-derived CDR1 and CDR2 are LNHDA and SQIVND (reference sequence). This CDR3 has 16 residues. With 6 bases removed from V and 5 bases from J, the gap between germline ends came to 21 bases. CDR3 nucleotides: TGTGCCAGTAGGATGGGGGGGGCGGAAGGAGGAGATACGCAGTATTTT. As protein: CASRMGGAEGGDTQYF.

V usage is TRBV5-1 and J usage is TRBJ2-5, with no clear D. CDR3 length equals 15 residues. Per the germline V gene, CDR1 is SGHRS and CDR2 is YFSETQ. V was shortened by 0 bases and J by 4 bases, with 13 bases between the two germline ends. The CDR3 loop is CASSLGLSQVETQYF. In DNA form, the CDR3 reads TGCGCCAGCAGCTTGGGGTTGAGCCAGGTAGAGACCCAGTACTTC.

The gene calls are TRBV6-2 or TRBV6-3 and TRBJ2-7; D not certain. V was shortened by 4 bases and J by 4 bases, with 8 bases between the two germline ends. The CDR3 length is 12 residues. Germline V lookup: CDR1 MNHEY, CDR2 SVGEGT. In DNA form, the CDR3 reads TGTGCCAGCAGTTCCCTTATTTACGAGCAGTACTTC. Its protein is CASSSLIYEQYF.